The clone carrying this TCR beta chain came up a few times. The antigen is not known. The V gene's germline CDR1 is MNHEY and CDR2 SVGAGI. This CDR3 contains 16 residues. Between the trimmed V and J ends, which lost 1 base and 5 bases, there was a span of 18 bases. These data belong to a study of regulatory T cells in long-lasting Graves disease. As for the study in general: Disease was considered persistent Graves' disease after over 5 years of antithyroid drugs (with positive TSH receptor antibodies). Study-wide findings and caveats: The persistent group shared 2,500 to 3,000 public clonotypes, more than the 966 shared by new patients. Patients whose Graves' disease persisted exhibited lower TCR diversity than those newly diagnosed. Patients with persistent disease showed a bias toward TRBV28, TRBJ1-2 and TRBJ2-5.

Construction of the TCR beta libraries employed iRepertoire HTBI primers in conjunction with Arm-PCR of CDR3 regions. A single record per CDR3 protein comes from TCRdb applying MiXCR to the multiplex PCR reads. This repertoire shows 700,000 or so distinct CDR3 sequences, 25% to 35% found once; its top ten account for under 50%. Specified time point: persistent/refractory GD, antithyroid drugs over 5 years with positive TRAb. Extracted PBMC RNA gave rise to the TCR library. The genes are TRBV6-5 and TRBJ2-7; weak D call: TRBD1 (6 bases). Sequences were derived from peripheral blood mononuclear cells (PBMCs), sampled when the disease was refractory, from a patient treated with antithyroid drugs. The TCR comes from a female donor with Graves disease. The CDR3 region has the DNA TGTGCCAGCAGTTACTTGGGGACATATGGGTTGAACGAGCAGTACTTC. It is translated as CASSYLGTYGLNEQYF.